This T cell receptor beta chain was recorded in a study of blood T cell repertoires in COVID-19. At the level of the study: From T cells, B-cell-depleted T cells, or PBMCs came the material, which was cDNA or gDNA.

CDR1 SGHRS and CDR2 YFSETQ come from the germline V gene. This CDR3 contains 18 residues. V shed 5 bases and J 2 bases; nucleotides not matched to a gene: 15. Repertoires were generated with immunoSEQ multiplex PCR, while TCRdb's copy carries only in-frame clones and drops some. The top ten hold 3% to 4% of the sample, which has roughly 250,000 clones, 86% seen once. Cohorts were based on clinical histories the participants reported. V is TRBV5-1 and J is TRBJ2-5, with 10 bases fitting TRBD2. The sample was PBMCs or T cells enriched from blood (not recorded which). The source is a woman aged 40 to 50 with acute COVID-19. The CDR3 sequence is CASSPRWPSGSHQETQYF. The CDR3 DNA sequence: TGCGCCAGCAGTCCTCGTTGGCCTAGCGGGAGTCATCAAGAGACCCAGTACTTC.